The entry below gives a single T cell receptor (beta chain) sequence along with its context. Antigen specificity is unknown. Sequenced by immunoSEQ multiplex PCR; TCRdb stores in-frame clones only, minus some. Found here are about 45,000 clones, 63% of them singletons; the top ten hold approximately 17%. The CDR3 contains 17 residues. The V gene's germline CDR1 is MGHRA and CDR2 YSYEKL. Trimming removed 1 base from V and 7 bases from J, with 17 bases in between. This specimen comes from a study of radiotherapy plus CTLA-4 blockade in lung cancer. Study outcomes and limitations: Early shifts in blood T cell clones, with interferon-beta, reportedly predicted response best. Following radiotherapy plus ipilimumab, tumor-derived TCR clones expanded in the blood.

The rearrangement joins TRBV4-1 to TRBJ1-6, with a weak D call TRBD1 (6 bases). This receptor was identified in a human donor with non-small cell lung cancer who had a partial response to radiotherapy plus ipilimumab. Here the sequenced sample was peripheral blood, taken from a patient treated with radiotherapy plus ipilimumab. The CDR3 sequence is CASSQGFGGQGNSPLHF. CDR3 bases: TGCGCCAGCAGCCAAGGATTCGGGGGGCAGGGGAATTCACCCCTCCACTTT.